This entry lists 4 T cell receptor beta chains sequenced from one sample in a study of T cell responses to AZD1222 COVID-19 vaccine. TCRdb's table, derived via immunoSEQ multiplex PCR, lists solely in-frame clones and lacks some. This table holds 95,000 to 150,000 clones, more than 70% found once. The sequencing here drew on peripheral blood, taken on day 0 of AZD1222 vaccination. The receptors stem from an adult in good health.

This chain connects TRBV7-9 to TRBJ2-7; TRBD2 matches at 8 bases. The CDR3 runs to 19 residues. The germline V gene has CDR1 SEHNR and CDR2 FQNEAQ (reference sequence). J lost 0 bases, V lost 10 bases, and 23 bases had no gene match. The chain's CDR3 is CATRPPSGRVNASSYEQYF. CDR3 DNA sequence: TGTGCCACCCGCCCCCCCAGCGGGAGAGTTAACGCCAGCTCCTACGAGCAGTACTTC.

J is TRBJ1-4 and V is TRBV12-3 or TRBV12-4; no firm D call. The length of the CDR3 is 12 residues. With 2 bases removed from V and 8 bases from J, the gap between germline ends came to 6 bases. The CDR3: CASSLRAEKLFF. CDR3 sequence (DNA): TGTGCCAGCAGTTTAAGGGCGGAAAAACTGTTTTTT.

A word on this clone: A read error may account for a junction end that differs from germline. The CDR3 region is CASSLDFGQGRQPQHF. DNA for the CDR3: TGTGCCAGTAGTTTAGATTTTGGACAGGGAAGACAGCCCCAGCATTTT. The J gene is TRBJ1-5, the V gene TRBV19, with 8 bases aligning to TRBD1. This CDR3 is built from 16 residues. Germline assignment: CDR1 LNHDA and CDR2 SQIVND (reference sequence).

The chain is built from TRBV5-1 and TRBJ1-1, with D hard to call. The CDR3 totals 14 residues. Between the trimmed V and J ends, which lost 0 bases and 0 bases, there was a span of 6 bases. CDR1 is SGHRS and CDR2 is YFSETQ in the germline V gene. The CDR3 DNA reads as TGCGCCAGCAGCTTGGACGGTATGAACACTGAAGCTTTCTTT. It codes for CASSLDGMNTEAFF.